This record covers a single T cell receptor (beta chain). The target antigen is unknown. The record originates from a study of OX40 agonist ivuxolimab in advanced cancers. Overall study results and limits: Several nonresponders also turned out to have low normalized T-cell clonal expansion. In general, CD8+ T cells held more expanded clones than CD4+ did, on average. At 0.1-3.0 mg/kg, partial responders had clonal expansion among the lowest observed.

Method: immunoSEQ multiplex PCR; TCRdb's copy keeps in-frame clones and lacks some. The sample consists of 13,000 to 15,000 clones, 76% of them appearing once. The CDR3 spans 12 residues. Trimming removed 7 bases from V and 5 bases from J, with 11 bases in between. CDR1 is MNHEY and CDR2 is SVGAGI in the germline V gene. This clonotype originated in an adult with an advanced solid tumor such as melanoma, head and neck, liver or kidney cancer. This sequence joins TRBV6-5 and TRBJ1-1; D may be TRBD1 (6 bases). Sequencing was performed on CD4+ or CD8+ T cells sorted from blood, taken in a trial of the OX40 agonist ivuxolimab. The chain's CDR3 is CASMGGRTEAFF. The DNA for the CDR3 is TGTGCCAGCATGGGGGGGCGAACTGAAGCTTTCTTT.